This entry lists 2 T cell receptor beta chains sequenced from one sample in a study of T cells in Graves' hyperthyroidism and ophthalmopathy. The CDR3 regions of TCR beta were amplified from RNA transcripts. The primer set for the first-round RT-PCR of the TCR CDR3 was HTBI. TCRdb analysed the multiplex PCR reads with MiXCR anew, one entry per CDR3 protein. The top ten hold 25% to 30% of the sample, which has about 260,000 distinct CDR3 sequences, less than 20% seen once. The sequenced sample was blood. These receptors came from a woman younger than 30 with Graves' ophthalmopathy.

This clonotype was seen repeatedly, ten times or more. The chain uses TRBV27 and TRBJ1-6; weak D call: TRBD1 (6 bases). Germline values: CDR1 MNHEY, CDR2 SMNVEV (reference sequence). The CDR3 sequence is 13 residues long. The V end lost 6 bases, the J end lost 6 bases, and 9 bases lay between the germline ends. The CDR3: CASRAGVNSPLHF. The CDR3 DNA sequence: TGTGCCAGCAGGGCAGGGGTTAATTCACCCCTCCACTTT.

V is TRBV4-1 and J is TRBJ2-1, with no clear D. CDR3 length: 12 amino acids. The germline V gene has CDR1 MGHRA and CDR2 YSYEKL. V dropped 1 base and J dropped 10 bases, with 8 bases sitting between them. The CDR3 DNA sequence: TGCGCCAGCAGCCAAGCTCTAGGGGAGCAGTTCTTC. Amino acids: CASSQALGEQFF.